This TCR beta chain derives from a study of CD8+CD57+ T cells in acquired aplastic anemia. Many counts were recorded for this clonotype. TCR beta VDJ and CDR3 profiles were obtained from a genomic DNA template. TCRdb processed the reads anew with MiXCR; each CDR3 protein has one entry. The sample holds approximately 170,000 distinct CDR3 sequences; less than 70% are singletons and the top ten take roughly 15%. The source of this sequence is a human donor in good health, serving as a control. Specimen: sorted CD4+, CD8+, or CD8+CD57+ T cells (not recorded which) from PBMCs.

This chain's CDR3 is CASSQAGDLYGYTF. CDR3 in DNA: TGTGCCAGCAGCCAGGCAGGTGATCTCTATGGCTACACCTTC. The V and J genes are TRBV4-2 and TRBJ1-2; D gene uncertain. The V gene's germline CDR1 is LGHNA and CDR2 YNFKEQ. V lost 3 bases and J 4 bases, leaving 12 bases between the germline ends. The CDR3 is made up of 14 amino acids.